This T cell receptor beta chain stems from a study of T cells after yellow fever vaccination. General study results and limits: Detected again after the booster were most primary-vaccination clones, at 95% to 97% CD4 and approximately 87% CD8. Repertoires obtained by FACS sorting could include abundant clonotypes that entered as contaminants from the bulk population.

This clonotype was seen only a few times. No antigen is known for it. The CDR3 consists of 12 residues. Germline V gene sequence: CDR1 KGHSH, CDR2 LQKENI. V lost 2 bases and J lost 5, with 6 bases in between. TCRdb reprocessed the 5' RACE reads with MiXCR, giving one entry per CDR3 protein. The data contain 450,000 to 600,000 distinct CDR3 sequences, about 17% of them singletons. The sample was PBMCs, taken 5 to 6 days after the first yellow fever vaccination. This chain links TRBV18 with TRBJ2-5; no clear D. This TCR was sampled from a man younger than 35 who received the YFV17D yellow fever vaccine. CDR3 region: CASSPYSETQYF. The CDR3 DNA sequence: TGTGCCAGCTCACCATACTCGGAGACCCAGTACTTC.